The 19 T cell receptor beta chains below come from one sample, sequenced in a study of shared clonotypes between healthy human individuals. Sequenced by immunoSEQ multiplex PCR; TCRdb stores in-frame clones only, minus some. The sample includes some 300,000 clones, less than 75% of them seen just once. Input material: memory CD4+ T cells sorted from blood. The subset was: CD45RA-negative fraction. These receptors all come from a man aged 25-45 years in good health.

The CDR3 DNA reads TGTGCCACCAGCAGAGCCCTTGGACCCGGGGAGCTGTTTTTT. Its translation: CATSRALGPGELFF. The gene calls are TRBV15 and TRBJ2-2; D gene ambiguous. Germline-derived CDR1 and CDR2 are LNHNV and YYDKDF (reference sequence). Trimming cost V 1 base and J 6 bases, with 9 bases left between them. There are 14 residues in the CDR3.

This chain uses TRBV2 with TRBJ2-2; D is perhaps TRBD1 (6 bases). The germline V and J ends were trimmed by 8 bases and 5 bases, with 15 bases remaining between them. The germline V gene has CDR1 SNHLY and CDR2 FYNNEI. The CDR3 length is 14 residues. CDR3 DNA sequence: TGTGCCAGCCGATCGACAGGAAGAACCGGGGAGCTGTTTTTT. It codes for CASRSTGRTGELFF.

The CDR3 DNA sequence: TGTGCCTCTGACAGAAACTATGGCTACACCTTC. Residues: CASDRNYGYTF. This chain links TRBV6-1 with TRBJ1-2; a possible D gene is TRBD1 (5 bases). There are 11 residues in the CDR3. V was clipped by 11 bases and J by 2 bases, with 9 bases between them. CDR1 and CDR2 (germline): MNHNS, SASEGT.

There are many counts of this clone. The V gene is TRBV5-1, the J gene TRBJ2-1; D is perhaps TRBD2 (5 bases). The CDR3 extends over 15 amino acids. The V end was cut by 6 bases, the J end by 8 bases, with 21 bases between. From germline, CDR1 is SGHRS and CDR2 YFSETQ. CDR3 amino acids: CASTQSALGGYEQFF. As DNA, the CDR3 is TGCGCCAGCACTCAGTCGGCACTAGGTGGGTATGAGCAGTTCTTC.

The chain uses TRBV18 and TRBJ1-5; D might be TRBD1 (5 bases). There are 16 residues in the CDR3. Germline assignment: CDR1 KGHSH and CDR2 LQKENI. V lost 3 bases and J lost 0, with 12 bases in between. CDR3 in DNA: TGTGCCAGCTCACCCCAGGGAGGTTATAGCAATCAGCCCCAGCATTTT. Translating gives CASSPQGGYSNQPQHF. The entire variable domain, with the rest obtained from reference TRBV18 and TRBJ1-5, is as follows: NAGVMQNPRHLVRRRGQEARLRCSPMKGHSHVYWYRQLPEEGLKFMVYLQKENIIDESGMPKERFSAEFPKEGPSILRIQQVVRGDSAAYFCASSPQGGYSNQPQHFGDGTRLSIL.

A remark on this clone: A junction end diverges from the germline sequence, so it may reflect a read error. The chain employs TRBV18 and TRBJ1-2; the D is unclear. The CDR3 sequence is 14 residues long. From germline, CDR1 is KGHSH and CDR2 LQKENI. Here the CDR3 reads CASSPPNANYGYTF. As DNA, the CDR3 is TGTGCCAGCTCCCCACCGAACGCTAACTATGGCTACACCTTC.

This clone was recorded only once. In the same sample, other DNA sequences code for this CDR3. This chain connects TRBV5-1 to TRBJ1-3, with D tentatively TRBD1 (5 bases). In germline, CDR1 is SGHRS, CDR2 YFSETQ. This CDR3 is built from 14 residues. Trimming removed 4 bases from V and 1 base from J, with 9 bases in between. CDR3 protein: CASSPDSSGNTIYF. As DNA, the CDR3 is TGCGCCAGCAGCCCTGACAGTTCTGGAAACACCATATATTTT.

The rearrangement joins TRBV6-1 to TRBJ1-5; 7 bases match TRBD1. This CDR3 is 14 amino acids long. Trimming at V came to 6 bases and at J to 1 base, leaving 3 bases not matched to a gene. Germline V gene data show CDR1 as MNHNS and CDR2 as SASEGT. CDR3 region: CASRQGQSNQPQHF. CDR3 sequence (DNA): TGTGCCAGCAGACAGGGACAGAGCAATCAGCCCCAGCATTTT.

The chain joins TRBV18 to TRBJ1-2, with unresolved D. Trimming left V 4 bases short and J 7 bases short, with 16 bases between. From germline, CDR1 is KGHSH and CDR2 LQKENI. CDR3 length equals 14 residues. The CDR3 coding sequence is TGTGCCAGCTCACAGGCCGCAGGTTCCCGTGGCTACACCTTC. Protein sequence: CASSQAAGSRGYTF.

The chain uses TRBV9 and TRBJ2-1, with 12 positions matching TRBD1. From germline, CDR1 is SGDLS and CDR2 YYNGEE. The CDR3 loop spans 16 amino acids. J lost 7 bases, V lost 0 bases, and 5 bases had no gene match. CDR3 in DNA: TGTGCCAGCAGCGTAGGGGGACAGGGGGCTGTGAATGAGCAGTTCTTC. This gives the protein CASSVGGQGAVNEQFF.

As concerns this clone: A far larger clone is a single base away, which makes a read error likely. The chain links TRBV5-1 to TRBJ1-5; D uncertain. In germline, CDR1 is SGHRS, CDR2 YFSETQ. This CDR3 region has 14 residues. Trimming took off 1 base at V and 0 bases at J, with 5 bases between the two ends. Here the CDR3 reads CASSLRVSNQPQHF. The CDR3 DNA sequence: TGCGCCAGCAGCTTGAGGGTTAGCAATCAGCCCCAGCATTTT.

The rearrangement links TRBV4-2 to TRBJ1-1; possible D gene TRBD1, 6 bases. The germline CDR1 and CDR2 sequences are LGHNA and YNFKEQ. This CDR3 has 14 residues. The V end was cut by 0 bases, the J end by 5 bases, with 10 bases between. The CDR3 sequence: CASSQDRGGTEAFF. CDR3 DNA: TGTGCCAGCAGCCAAGACAGGGGAGGAACTGAAGCTTTCTTT.

The chain joins TRBV28 to TRBJ2-7; 11 nucleotides agree with TRBD2. CDR1 and CDR2 (germline): MDHEN, SYDVKM. The CDR3 extends over 14 amino acids. With V trimmed by 6 bases and J by 1 base, 2 bases remained unmatched. In DNA form, the CDR3 reads TGTGCCAGCAGGACTAGCGGGACTTCCTACGAGCAGTACTTC. Protein: CASRTSGTSYEQYF. Filled out from reference TRBV28 and TRBJ2-7, the complete variable domain reads DVKVTQSSRYLVKRTGEKVFLECVQDMDHENMFWYRQDPGLGLRLIYFSYDVKMKEKGDIPEGYSVSREKKERFSLILESASTNQTSMYLCASRTSGTSYEQYFGPGTRLTVT.

The chain joins TRBV5-4 to TRBJ2-2; D gene ambiguous. Trimming stripped 1 base from V and 0 bases from J, with 10 bases between. The CDR3 sequence is 16 residues long. Germline V lookup: CDR1 SGHNT, CDR2 YYREEE (reference sequence). CDR3 sequence reads: CASSLLLGTNTGELFF. The CDR3 DNA reads TGTGCCAGCAGCTTGTTACTGGGGACGAACACCGGGGAGCTGTTTTTT.

The chain uses TRBV18 and TRBJ2-7; TRBD2 aligns across 10 bases. CDR3 size: 19 residues. The V gene end was trimmed by 4 bases and the J gene end by 2 bases; junction bases not matched to a gene: 17. Germline V gives CDR1 KGHSH, CDR2 LQKENI. The CDR3, as DNA: TGTGCCAGCTCACTTAAAGCGGGAGGGCGTGATAAGAAACCCTACGAGCAGTACTTC. Translating gives CASSLKAGGRDKKPYEQYF.

The chain combines TRBV7-2 with TRBJ2-4, with TRBD2 as a possible D gene (6 bases). The CDR3 is made up of 16 amino acids. The germline gives CDR1 SGHTA, CDR2 FQGNSA. The V gene lost 5 bases and the J gene lost 0 bases, with 14 bases spanning the gap. CDR3 residues: CASSLWRGEAKNIQYF. CDR3 DNA: TGTGCCAGCAGCCTCTGGAGGGGCGAAGCCAAAAACATTCAGTACTTC.

J is TRBJ1-2 and V is TRBV14, with no clear D. Germline lookup yields CDR1 SGHDN and CDR2 FVKESK. The CDR3 runs 15 residues. Deletions cut 4 bases from V and 0 bases from J, with 12 bases between. The DNA for the CDR3 is TGTGCCAGCAGCCTAAGTACCGGGGCTAACTATGGCTACACCTTC. Protein product: CASSLSTGANYGYTF.

The chain uses TRBV10-3 and TRBJ1-5; D may be TRBD1 (5 bases). Germline V gene data show CDR1 as ENHRY and CDR2 as SYGVKD. V lost 5 bases, J lost 2 bases, and 19 bases lay in between. CDR3 size: 17 residues. The CDR3 sequence is CAISPLNVGDGNQPQHF. The CDR3 coding sequence is TGTGCCATCAGTCCCCTAAACGTAGGGGACGGCAATCAGCCCCAGCATTTT.

This clone was seen repeatedly, ten times or more. The V gene is TRBV2, the J gene TRBJ1-1; TRBD1 might be the D (6 bases). The CDR3 length is 14 residues. The V gene lost 8 bases and the J gene lost 2 bases, with 15 bases spanning the gap. Germline V CDR1 and CDR2: SNHLY, FYNNEI. The DNA for the CDR3 is TGTGCCAGCGACGGAGGGACACTAAACACTGAAGCTTTCTTT. The encoded protein is CASDGGTLNTEAFF.